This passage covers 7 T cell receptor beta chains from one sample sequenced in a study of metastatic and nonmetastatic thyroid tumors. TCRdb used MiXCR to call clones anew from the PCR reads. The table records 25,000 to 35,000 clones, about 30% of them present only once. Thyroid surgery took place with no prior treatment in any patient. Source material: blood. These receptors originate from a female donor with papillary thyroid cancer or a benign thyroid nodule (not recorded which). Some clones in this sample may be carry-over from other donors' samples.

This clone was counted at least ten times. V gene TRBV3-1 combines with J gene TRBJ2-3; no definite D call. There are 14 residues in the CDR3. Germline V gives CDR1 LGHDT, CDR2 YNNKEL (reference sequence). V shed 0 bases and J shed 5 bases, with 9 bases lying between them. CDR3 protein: CASSQDTGRDTQYF. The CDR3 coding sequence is TGTGCCAGCAGCCAAGATACCGGGCGAGATACGCAGTATTTT.

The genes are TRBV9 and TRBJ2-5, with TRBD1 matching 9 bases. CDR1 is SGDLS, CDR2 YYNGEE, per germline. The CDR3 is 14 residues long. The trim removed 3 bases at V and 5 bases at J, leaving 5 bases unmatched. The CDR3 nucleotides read TGTGCCAGCAGCGGGGGGACAGGGATCGAGACCCAGTACTTC. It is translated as CASSGGTGIETQYF.

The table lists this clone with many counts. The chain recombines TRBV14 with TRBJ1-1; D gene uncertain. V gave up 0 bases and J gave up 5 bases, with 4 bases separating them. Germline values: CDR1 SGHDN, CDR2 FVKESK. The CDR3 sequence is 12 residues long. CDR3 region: CASSQDGTEAFF. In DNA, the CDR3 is TGTGCCAGCAGCCAAGATGGGACTGAAGCTTTCTTT.

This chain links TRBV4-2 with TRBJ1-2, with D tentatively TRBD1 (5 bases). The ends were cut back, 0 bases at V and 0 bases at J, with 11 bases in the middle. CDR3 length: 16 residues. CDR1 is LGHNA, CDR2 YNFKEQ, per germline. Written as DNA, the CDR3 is TGTGCCAGCAGCCAAGATCAGGGAAAGGCTAACTATGGCTACACCTTC. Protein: CASSQDQGKANYGYTF.

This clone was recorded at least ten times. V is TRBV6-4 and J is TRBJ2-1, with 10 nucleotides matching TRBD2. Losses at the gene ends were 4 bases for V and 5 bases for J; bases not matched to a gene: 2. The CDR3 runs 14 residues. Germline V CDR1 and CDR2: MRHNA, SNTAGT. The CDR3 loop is CASSASGSNNEQFF. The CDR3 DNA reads TGTGCCAGCAGTGCTAGCGGGAGTAACAATGAGCAGTTCTTC.

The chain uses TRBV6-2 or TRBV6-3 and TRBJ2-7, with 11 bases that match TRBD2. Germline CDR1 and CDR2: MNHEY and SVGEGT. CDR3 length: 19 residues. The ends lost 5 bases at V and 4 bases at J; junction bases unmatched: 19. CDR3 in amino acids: CASSTSSGRAPSRLYEQYF. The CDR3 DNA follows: TGTGCCAGCAGTACCAGTAGCGGGAGGGCACCCTCCCGGCTTTACGAGCAGTACTTC.

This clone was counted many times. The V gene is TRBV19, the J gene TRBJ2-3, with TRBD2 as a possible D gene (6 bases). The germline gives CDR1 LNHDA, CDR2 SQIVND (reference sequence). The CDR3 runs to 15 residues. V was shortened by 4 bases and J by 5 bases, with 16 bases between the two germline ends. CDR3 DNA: TGTGCCAGTAGTAAGGTCCCCTCAGCGGGAGATACGCAGTATTTT. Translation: CASSKVPSAGDTQYF. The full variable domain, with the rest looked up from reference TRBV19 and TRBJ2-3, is DGGITQSPKYLFRKEGQNVTLSCEQNLNHDAMYWYRQDPGQGLRLIYYSQIVNDFQKGDIAEGYSVSREKKESFPLTVTSAQKNPTAFYLCASSKVPSAGDTQYFGPGTRLTVL.